Following are 29 T cell receptor beta chains from one sample sequenced in a study of identifying expanded T cells in peripheral blood. Using immunoSEQ multiplex PCR, the repertoire was profiled, and TCRdb retains in-frame clones only, with some absent. This sample has about 110,000 clones, with about 87% found just once. Sample: blood. These receptors originate from a person between 18 and 70 years old in good health.

V is TRBV29-1 and J is TRBJ1-1; D gene unclear. The V gene lost 5 bases and the J gene lost 3 bases, with 16 bases spanning the gap. The germline V gene encodes CDR1 SQVTM and CDR2 ANQGSEA. The CDR3 is made up of 14 amino acids. Here the CDR3 reads CSVKMGAQDTEAFF. CDR3 coding DNA: TGCAGCGTTAAAATGGGCGCTCAGGACACTGAAGCTTTCTTT.

This chain connects TRBV2 to TRBJ1-1; no definite D call. The germline V and J ends were trimmed by 5 bases and 1 base, with 8 bases remaining between them. The germline V gene has CDR1 SNHLY and CDR2 FYNNEI. The CDR3 length is 13 residues. CDR3 DNA: TGTGCCAGCAGTTTTTCCCAGAACACTGAAGCTTTCTTT. It translates to CASSFSQNTEAFF.

This sequence joins TRBV2 and TRBJ2-1; TRBD2 matches 9 bases. The V gene's germline CDR1 is SNHLY and CDR2 FYNNEI. The CDR3 is 15 residues long. The J segment lost 8 bases and the V segment lost 6 bases, leaving 11 bases of the junction unmatched. Here the CDR3 DNA reads TGTGCCAGCAGCCTGGCTAGCGGGATAGTCTATGAGCAGTTCTTC. Protein product: CASSLASGIVYEQFF.

The genes are TRBV6-1 and TRBJ1-4; D not certain. In germline, CDR1 is MNHNS, CDR2 SASEGT. The germline V and J ends were trimmed by 6 bases and 3 bases, with 14 bases remaining between them. The length of the CDR3 is 15 residues. CDR3 protein: CASRDWDTPNEKLFF. CDR3 in DNA: TGTGCCAGCAGAGACTGGGATACCCCTAATGAAAAACTGTTTTTT.

J is TRBJ1-2 and V is TRBV7-9, with TRBD1 matching over 9 bases. Germline lookup yields CDR1 SEHNR and CDR2 FQNEAQ (reference sequence). Trimming removed 7 bases from V and 0 bases from J; junction bases left unmatched: 6. This CDR3 has 15 amino acids. The CDR3 spells CASNSGQGSNYGYTF. The CDR3 coding sequence is TGTGCCAGCAATTCGGGACAGGGATCTAACTATGGCTACACCTTC.

The gene calls are TRBV6-4 and TRBJ2-1, with D perhaps matching TRBD2 (6 bases). This CDR3 contains 15 residues. Germline-derived CDR1 and CDR2 are MRHNA and SNTAGT. V gave up 6 bases and J gave up 6 bases, with 18 bases separating them. CDR3 sequence reads: CASSPGGTAANEQFF. DNA for the CDR3: TGTGCCAGCAGCCCTGGGGGGACTGCCGCCAATGAGCAGTTCTTC.

This clone appeared a few times. This chain links TRBV7-2 with TRBJ1-2; D remains unclear. The CDR3 sequence is 13 residues long. Deletions cut 1 base from V and 0 bases from J, with 3 bases between. Per germline, CDR1 SGHTA and CDR2 FQGNSA. CDR3 sequence: CASSLDSNYGYTF. Here the CDR3 DNA reads TGTGCCAGCAGCTTAGACTCTAACTATGGCTACACCTTC.

V is TRBV5-1 and J is TRBJ2-5; maybe TRBD1 (5 bases). Germline-derived CDR1 and CDR2 are SGHRS and YFSETQ. The germline V and J ends were trimmed by 0 bases and 0 bases, with 6 bases remaining between them. The CDR3 runs to 14 residues. In DNA form, the CDR3 reads TGCGCCAGCAGCTTGGGACAGTACCAAGAGACCCAGTACTTC. It specifies CASSLGQYQETQYF.

V usage is TRBV29-1 and J usage is TRBJ2-3; 8 bases are a match to TRBD2. CDR1 is SQVTM, CDR2 ANQGSEA, per germline. The CDR3 has 14 residues. Trimming removed 4 bases from V and 5 bases from J; junction bases left unmatched: 8. The CDR3 here is CSVGPAGVRDTQYF. The CDR3 nucleotides are TGCAGCGTTGGACCAGCGGGAGTAAGAGATACGCAGTATTTT.

V and J are TRBV5-4 and TRBJ2-7; 8 bases align to TRBD2. This CDR3 is built from 15 residues. Germline V gene sequence: CDR1 SGHNT, CDR2 YYREEE (reference sequence). The trim removed 0 bases at V and 1 base at J, leaving 3 bases unmatched. CDR3 region: CASSLELAESYEQYF. CDR3 bases: TGTGCCAGCAGCTTGGAACTAGCGGAGTCCTACGAGCAGTACTTC.

The genes are TRBV5-4 and TRBJ2-1, with 10 bases identical to TRBD2. Germline CDR1 reads SGHNT; CDR2 reads YYREEE (reference sequence). Losses at the gene ends were 3 bases for V and 2 bases for J; bases not matched to a gene: 5. CDR3 size: 16 residues. The DNA for the CDR3 is TGTGCCAGCAGCTCTCATCTAGCGGGGGCCTACAATGAGCAGTTCTTC. Translating gives CASSSHLAGAYNEQFF.

The rearrangement uses TRBV7-2 and TRBJ2-7; 11 bases fit TRBD2. Trimming removed 1 base from V and 7 bases from J; junction bases left unmatched: 9. The germline V gene has CDR1 SGHTA and CDR2 FQGNSA. The CDR3 spans 16 residues. CDR3 residues: CASSLGDLAGGREQYF. CDR3 DNA: TGTGCCAGCAGCTTAGGGGACCTAGCGGGGGGCCGAGAGCAGTACTTC.

J is TRBJ2-7 and V is TRBV7-2; 8 nucleotides match TRBD2. Germline trimming cut 5 bases from V and 5 bases from J; bases unmatched to any gene: 11. The germline CDR1 and CDR2 sequences are SGHTA and FQGNSA. This CDR3 is 15 amino acids long. The CDR3 sequence: CASSPGGGGLDEQYF. CDR3 nucleotides: TGTGCCAGCAGCCCTGGAGGCGGGGGGTTGGACGAGCAGTACTTC.

Notes on this clone: The same CDR3 can be traced to other DNA sequences in this sample. CDR3 amino acids: CASSPRGAGGETQYF. In DNA, the CDR3 is TGTGCCAGCAGCCCACGGGGCGCAGGGGGAGAGACCCAGTACTTC. V is TRBV27 and J is TRBJ2-5; 7 bases fit TRBD1. The CDR3 is 15 residues long. V trimming: 6 bases; J trimming: 4 bases; junction bases outside the gene matches: 11. Germline V CDR1 and CDR2: MNHEY, SMNVEV (reference sequence).

The rearrangement links TRBV28 to TRBJ2-7; the match to TRBD1 covers 9 bases. CDR3 length: 12 amino acids. CDR1 is MDHEN, CDR2 SYDVKM, per germline. Trimming removed 6 bases from V and 7 bases from J; junction bases left unmatched: 4. The CDR3: CASRQGAREQYF. Here the CDR3 DNA reads TGTGCCAGCAGACAGGGGGCGCGGGAGCAGTACTTC.

CDR3 loop: CASSLLGAGRAISVEGYTF. The DNA of the CDR3 is TGTGCCAGCAGTTTATTAGGGGCAGGTAGGGCTATCTCAGTGGAGGGCTACACCTTC. The J gene is TRBJ1-2, the V gene TRBV27; a possible D gene is TRBD1 (5 bases). The CDR3 has 19 residues. Germline-derived CDR1 and CDR2 are MNHEY and SMNVEV (reference sequence). V dropped 1 base and J dropped 8 bases, with 29 bases sitting between them.

The chain uses TRBV5-1 and TRBJ2-1; 14 nucleotides line up with TRBD2. J gave up 0 bases and V 4 bases, and 21 bases lay outside the gene matches. This CDR3 has 23 residues. Germline V gene lookup returns CDR1 SGHRS and CDR2 YFSETQ. The CDR3 DNA sequence: TGCGCCAGCAGCCCCCGAAGGGCGTTTACCGGGACTAGCGGGGGAAGCTCCTACAATGAGCAGTTCTTC. Protein: CASSPRRAFTGTSGGSSYNEQFF.

The chain's CDR3 is CASSQGLGDTQYF. CDR3 DNA sequence: TGTGCCAGCAGCCAAGGTCTCGGAGATACGCAGTATTTT. This chain joins TRBV4-2 and TRBJ2-3; D is undetermined. The CDR3 has 13 amino acids. The germline gives CDR1 LGHNA, CDR2 YNFKEQ. V was cut by 1 base and J by 5 bases, with 7 bases left in between.

V and J are TRBV6-6 and TRBJ2-1; 10 bases fit TRBD1. V lost 9 bases to trimming and J lost 5 bases; unmatched junction nucleotides: 7. CDR1 and CDR2 from the germline V gene are MNHNY and SVGAGI (reference sequence). The CDR3 loop spans 14 amino acids. The CDR3 sequence: CASYADRGDNEQFF. CDR3 sequence (DNA): TGTGCCAGTTATGCGGACAGGGGGGACAATGAGCAGTTCTTC.

The chain joins TRBV18 to TRBJ2-3; 7 bases match TRBD1. CDR3 length equals 15 residues. With V trimmed by 4 bases and J by 6 bases, 10 bases remained unmatched. CDR1 and CDR2 from the germline V gene are KGHSH and LQKENI. In DNA, the CDR3 is TGTGCCAGCTCACTCCGGGACAGCCTTCAGGATACGCAGTATTTT. Translation gives CASSLRDSLQDTQYF.

The V and J genes are TRBV19 and TRBJ1-2; 8 bases fit TRBD1. The V and J ends lost 5 bases and 7 bases, in that order; junction bases with no gene match: 12. The germline CDR1 and CDR2 sequences are LNHDA and SQIVND (reference sequence). The CDR3 extends over 15 amino acids. The CDR3 bases are TGTGCCAGTAGTCTGCAGACAGGGGTACTCGGTGGCTACACCTTC. It specifies CASSLQTGVLGGYTF.

The genes are TRBV6-4 and TRBJ2-2, with D perhaps TRBD2 (5 bases). The CDR3 is 13 amino acids. The ends were cut back, 6 bases at V and 7 bases at J, with 12 bases in the middle. CDR1 is MRHNA and CDR2 is SNTAGT in the germline V gene. CDR3 DNA sequence: TGTGCCAGCAGCGCAGTCCGGGACGGGGAGCTGTTTTTT. This encodes CASSAVRDGELFF.

V gene TRBV28 combines with J gene TRBJ2-7; D may be TRBD1 or TRBD2 (5 bases each). Trimming pared 7 bases from V and 0 bases from J, leaving 13 bases between. Germline assignment: CDR1 MDHEN and CDR2 SYDVKM. CDR3 size: 14 residues. The chain's CDR3 is CASTPGTASYEQYF. DNA for the CDR3: TGTGCCAGCACCCCTGGGACGGCCTCCTACGAGCAGTACTTC.

The chain carries TRBV2 and TRBJ2-7; 7 nucleotides line up with TRBD1. The CDR3 has 15 amino acids. Looked up from germline, CDR1 is SNHLY and CDR2 is FYNNEI. With V trimmed by 7 bases and J by 2 bases, 11 bases remained unmatched. CDR3 coding DNA: TGTGCCAGCACCTTGGACAGGACTTATCCCTACGAGCAGTACTTC. This codes for CASTLDRTYPYEQYF. The full variable domain, rest sourced from reference TRBV2 and TRBJ2-7, is EPEVTQTPSHQVTQMGQEVILRCVPISNHLYFYWYRQILGQKVEFLVSFYNNEISEKSEIFDDQFSVERPDGSNFTLKIRSTKLEDSAMYFCASTLDRTYPYEQYFGPGTRLTVT.

J is TRBJ1-4 and V is TRBV5-6; 9 nucleotides line up with TRBD1. CDR3 size: 17 residues. The germline V gene encodes CDR1 SGHDT and CDR2 YYEEEE. Trimming at V came to 4 bases and at J to 6 bases, leaving 13 bases not matched to a gene. CDR3 region: CASSNSLYRGQDEKLFF. The CDR3 DNA sequence: TGTGCCAGCAGCAACTCCCTATACAGGGGGCAGGATGAAAAACTGTTTTTT.

This chain joins TRBV11-2 and TRBJ2-1; TRBD1 agrees at 7 bases. The V gene's germline CDR1 is SGHAT and CDR2 FQNNGV. CDR3 size: 15 residues. V shed 2 bases, J shed 8 bases, and the junction held 9 bases outside the gene matches. The CDR3 region is CASSLIGTAFDEQFF. CDR3 sequence (DNA): TGTGCCAGCAGCTTAATCGGGACAGCTTTTGATGAGCAGTTCTTC.

The chain couples TRBV6-5 to TRBJ1-1, with D uncertain. This CDR3 is built from 13 residues. V was pared by 2 bases and J by 0 bases, with 4 bases between. Per the germline V gene, CDR1 is MNHEY and CDR2 is SVGAGI. CDR3 residues: CASSYVLNTEAFF. The DNA of the CDR3 is TGTGCCAGCAGTTACGTGTTGAACACTGAAGCTTTCTTT.

This clone was seen a single time. This chain connects TRBV29-1 to TRBJ2-3; possibly TRBD1 for D (5 bases). V lost 3 bases and J lost 6, with 10 bases in between. This CDR3 contains 12 residues. Germline CDR1 is SQVTM and CDR2 is ANQGSEA. CDR3 in DNA: TGCAGCGTTGAGAAGGGGCCGGATACGCAGTATTTT. Translating gives CSVEKGPDTQYF.

A single count supports this clone. The chain recombines TRBV21-1 with TRBJ2-7; TRBD2 was called by the table and not checked on the DNA. TRBV21-1 is designated a pseudogene. CDR3 size: 17 residues. The CDR3: CASSRGLAATEHYEQYF. The CDR3 DNA reads as TGTGCCAGCAGCCGGGGACTAGCGGCTACAGAACACTACGAGCAGTACTTC.